The 32 T cell receptor beta chains given below trace back to one sample, sequenced in a study of blood T cell repertoires in COVID-19. Sequencing was performed with immunoSEQ multiplex PCR; in TCRdb, only in-frame clones are kept and a portion is missing. This table holds approximately 110,000 clones, 84% found once. The sequenced sample was peripheral blood. The receptors originated from a woman older than 75 with active or convalescent COVID-19.

This clone was found a few times. The chain's CDR3 is CASSLGDRGSGYTF. CDR3 nucleotides: TGCGCCAGCAGCTTGGGGGACAGGGGTAGCGGCTACACCTTC. The V and J genes are TRBV5-1 and TRBJ1-2; the match to TRBD1 covers 10 bases. The germline V gene has CDR1 SGHRS and CDR2 YFSETQ. The junction had 4 bases not matched to a gene; V was cut back by 0 bases and J by 8 bases. This CDR3 is built from 14 residues.

This clone was recorded only once. The chain joins TRBV5-1 to TRBJ2-1, with 7 nucleotides matching TRBD2. This CDR3 is 15 amino acids long. The ends lost 3 bases at V and 7 bases at J; junction bases unmatched: 10. CDR1 is SGHRS and CDR2 is YFSETQ in the germline V gene. DNA of the CDR3: TGCGCCAGCAGCTCCCTTGCGGGAGCGGGGAATGAGCAGTTCTTC. This gives the protein CASSSLAGAGNEQFF.

The chain is built from TRBV5-5 and TRBJ1-2, with 7 bases that match TRBD1. CDR3 length: 15 residues. After removal of 7 bases from V and 0 bases from J, the junction contained 9 bases not matched to a gene. Per germline, CDR1 SGHKS and CDR2 YYEKEE (reference sequence). The CDR3 loop reads CASAFTGDSNYGYTF. CDR3 nucleotide sequence: TGTGCCAGCGCATTTACAGGGGACTCTAACTATGGCTACACCTTC.

J is TRBJ1-2 and V is TRBV29-1; the match to TRBD1 covers 7 bases. The CDR3 covers 14 residues. Germline V gene data show CDR1 as SQVTM and CDR2 as ANQGSEA. The trim removed 3 bases at V and 3 bases at J, leaving 7 bases unmatched. The CDR3 spells CSVDKGAEDYGYTF. The DNA for the CDR3 is TGCAGCGTTGATAAGGGGGCTGAGGACTATGGCTACACCTTC.

The V and J genes are TRBV2 and TRBJ1-3; TRBD1 aligns across 7 bases. CDR3 length: 14 residues. The germline CDR1 and CDR2 sequences are SNHLY and FYNNEI. Losses at the gene ends were 6 bases for V and 0 bases for J; bases not matched to a gene: 2. The CDR3 nucleotides read TGTGCCAGCAGGCGGGACAGCTCTGGAAACACCATATATTTT. This sequence encodes CASRRDSSGNTIYF.

In this sample, this clone turned up a few times. The chain has TRBV10-3 and TRBJ2-2; 9 bases match TRBD1. The CDR3 spans 17 residues. Trimming cost V 3 bases and J 5 bases; bases outside gene matches: 10. Germline V CDR1 and CDR2: ENHRY, SYGVKD. The CDR3 sequence is CAISDLPGQGGTGELFF. DNA of the CDR3: TGTGCCATCAGTGATCTTCCGGGACAGGGAGGTACCGGGGAGCTGTTTTTT.

This chain uses TRBV5-1 with TRBJ2-1; TRBD1 is a possible D gene (5 bases). The germline V gene has CDR1 SGHRS and CDR2 YFSETQ. V shed 1 base and J shed 5 bases, with 13 bases lying between them. This CDR3 is 15 amino acids long. CDR3 loop: CASSLTGTPDNEQFF. The CDR3 DNA reads as TGCGCCAGCAGCTTGACAGGTACCCCTGACAATGAGCAGTTCTTC.

V gene TRBV5-8 combines with J gene TRBJ2-2; TRBD2 agrees at 7 bases. The trim removed 1 base at V and 5 bases at J, leaving 5 bases unmatched. The CDR3 runs 15 residues. Germline loops: CDR1 SGHTS, CDR2 YDEGEE. The CDR3 DNA is TGTGCCAGCAGCTTGCGCGGGAGACCGACCGGGGAGCTGTTTTTT. Amino acid sequence: CASSLRGRPTGELFF.

The chain has TRBV27 and TRBJ2-2; D remains ambiguous. The germline gives CDR1 MNHEY, CDR2 SMNVEV (reference sequence). V shed 6 bases and J shed 1 base, with 6 bases lying between them. The CDR3 totals 13 residues. The DNA of the CDR3 is TGTGCCAGCAGACTAATGAACACCGGGGAGCTGTTTTTT. Its translation is CASRLMNTGELFF.

In the case of this clone: Other DNA variants within this sample encode the same CDR3. The chain joins TRBV7-3 to TRBJ1-1, with no clear D. CDR3 length: 13 amino acids. CDR1 is SGHTA and CDR2 is FQGTGA in the germline V gene. Trimming pared 5 bases from V and 0 bases from J, leaving 7 bases between. The DNA of the CDR3 is TGTGCCAGCAGCCCCCAGATGAACACTGAAGCTTTCTTT. This sequence encodes CASSPQMNTEAFF. Supplemented by reference TRBV7-3 and TRBJ1-1, the full variable domain reads GAGVSQTPSNKVTEKGKYVELRCDPISGHTALYWYRQSLGQGPEFLIYFQGTGAADDSGLPNDRFFAVRPEGSVSTLKIQRTERGDSAVYLCASSPQMNTEAFFGQGTRLTVV.

The V call is TRBV6-4, the J call TRBJ2-7; TRBD1 agrees at 7 bases. Germline values: CDR1 MRHNA, CDR2 SNTAGT. CDR3 length equals 14 residues. The ends lost 6 bases at V and 0 bases at J; junction bases unmatched: 5. This chain's CDR3 is CASSVDRFSYEQYF. The CDR3 region has the DNA TGTGCCAGCAGCGTGGACAGGTTCTCCTACGAGCAGTACTTC.

This clone occurred a few times. The rearrangement links TRBV28 to TRBJ2-1; tentatively, D is TRBD1 (6 bases). This CDR3 comprises 12 residues. The germline V gene has CDR1 MDHEN and CDR2 SYDVKM. The V gene lost 5 bases and the J gene lost 9 bases, with 11 bases spanning the gap. CDR3 loop: CASSNRVGEQFF. Written as DNA, the CDR3 is TGTGCCAGCAGTAACAGGGTTGGTGAGCAGTTCTTC.

This clone was seen just once. The rearrangement uses TRBV27 and TRBJ1-6; D unclear. The CDR3 covers 17 residues. Deletions cut 2 bases from V and 5 bases from J, with 16 bases between. The germline gives CDR1 MNHEY, CDR2 SMNVEV (reference sequence). This CDR3 reads CASSLIFASRNNSPLHF. The CDR3 DNA follows: TGTGCCAGCAGTTTAATTTTTGCCTCGCGGAATAATTCACCCCTCCACTTT.

The J gene is TRBJ1-6, the V gene TRBV20-1; TRBD1 might be the D (5 bases). Germline V gene data show CDR1 as DFQATT and CDR2 as SNEGSKA (reference sequence). The CDR3 runs 11 residues. Trimming removed 6 bases at V and 11 bases at J, with 11 bases between. In DNA, the CDR3 is TGCAGTGCAACACCAGGGACACCCCTCCACTTT. Protein sequence: CSATPGTPLHF.

The CDR3 spells CASSTLQGARGSPLHF. The CDR3 nucleotides read TGTGCCAGCAGTACATTACAGGGGGCCCGTGGCTCACCCCTCCACTTT. The V gene is TRBV27, the J gene TRBJ1-6, with 9 bases identical to TRBD1. This CDR3 is 16 amino acids long. The ends lost 5 bases at V and 10 bases at J; junction bases unmatched: 12. The V gene's germline CDR1 is MNHEY and CDR2 SMNVEV (reference sequence).

The chain is built from TRBV28 and TRBJ2-5, with TRBD1 as a possible D gene (6 bases). The CDR3 loop spans 15 amino acids. Looked up from germline, CDR1 is MDHEN and CDR2 is SYDVKM. Trimming shortened V by 6 bases and J by 6 bases, and 20 bases separated the two germline ends. CDR3 residues: CASRLRVNREQTQYF. The CDR3 nucleotides are TGTGCCAGCAGGCTTAGAGTGAACAGGGAACAGACCCAGTACTTC.

V is TRBV11-3 and J is TRBJ2-1; TRBD2 agrees at 13 bases. J was trimmed by 0 bases and V by 5 bases; bases with no gene match: 4. The CDR3 sequence is 17 residues long. Germline CDR1 reads SGHNT; CDR2 reads YENEEA. As DNA, the CDR3 is TGTGCCAGCAGCCTTCGGACTAGCGGGAGCTCCTACAATGAGCAGTTCTTC. Translated, it gives CASSLRTSGSSYNEQFF.

The chain uses TRBV19 and TRBJ2-5, with 13 bases matching TRBD2. Germline assignment: CDR1 LNHDA and CDR2 SQIVND (reference sequence). With V trimmed by 1 base and J by 5 bases, 10 bases remained unmatched. This CDR3 region has 18 residues. The chain's CDR3 is CASSIGGTSGRAGETQYF. CDR3 nucleotide sequence: TGTGCCAGTAGTATAGGCGGTACTAGCGGGAGGGCCGGGGAGACCCAGTACTTC. Full variable domain (missing parts from reference TRBV19 and TRBJ2-5): DGGITQSPKYLFRKEGQNVTLSCEQNLNHDAMYWYRQDPGQGLRLIYYSQIVNDFQKGDIAEGYSVSREKKESFPLTVTSAQKNPTAFYLCASSIGGTSGRAGETQYFGPGTRLLVL.

This chain joins TRBV19 and TRBJ1-4; no clear D gene. V lost 3 bases and J lost 4, with 15 bases in between. The CDR3 is 16 amino acids. Germline lookup yields CDR1 LNHDA and CDR2 SQIVND (reference sequence). CDR3 sequence (DNA): TGTGCCAGTAGTATTGGTAACAGCCATAGTAATGAAAAACTGTTTTTT. Its translation is CASSIGNSHSNEKLFF. The whole variable domain, remainder taken from reference TRBV19 and TRBJ1-4, is DGGITQSPKYLFRKEGQNVTLSCEQNLNHDAMYWYRQDPGQGLRLIYYSQIVNDFQKGDIAEGYSVSREKKESFPLTVTSAQKNPTAFYLCASSIGNSHSNEKLFFGSGTQLSVL.

The CDR3 sequence: CASSPAGRSYNEQFF. The CDR3, as DNA: TGTGCCAGCAGCCCAGCGGGGAGGTCCTACAATGAGCAGTTCTTC. The chain joins TRBV6-5 to TRBJ2-1, with 7 bases lining up with TRBD2. There are 15 residues in the CDR3. Germline V gene lookup returns CDR1 MNHEY and CDR2 SVGAGI. J gave up 1 base and V 6 bases, and 6 bases lay outside the gene matches.

This clone was detected a few times. V is TRBV20-1 and J is TRBJ2-2; the D gene is possibly TRBD2 (5 bases). This CDR3 is 12 amino acids long. The V end was cut by 3 bases, the J end by 8 bases, with 10 bases between. Germline assignment: CDR1 DFQATT and CDR2 SNEGSKA (reference sequence). This chain's CDR3 is CSASFGGGELFF. CDR3 DNA: TGCAGTGCTAGTTTTGGCGGGGGGGAGCTGTTTTTT.

The gene calls are TRBV7-9 and TRBJ1-6; the D is unclear. The CDR3 length is 17 residues. Germline V lookup: CDR1 SEHNR, CDR2 FQNEAQ (reference sequence). V dropped 6 bases and J dropped 4 bases, with 19 bases sitting between them. CDR3 residues: CASRPRYTEAYNSPLHF. The DNA of the CDR3 is TGTGCCAGCAGGCCTAGATATACGGAAGCTTATAATTCACCCCTCCACTTT.

The chain is built from TRBV5-1 and TRBJ1-5; D ambiguous. The CDR3 has 14 residues. With 0 bases removed from V and 6 bases from J, the gap between germline ends came to 10 bases. CDR1 and CDR2 (germline): SGHRS, YFSETQ. CDR3 DNA sequence: TGCGCCAGCAGCTTGGGGAGAGTGGGTCAGCCCCAGCATTTT. This translates into CASSLGRVGQPQHF. The full variable domain, rest sourced from reference TRBV5-1 and TRBJ1-5, is KAGVTQTPRYLIKTRGQQVTLSCSPISGHRSVSWYQQTPGQGLQFLFEYFSETQRNKGNFPGRFSGRQFSNSRSEMNVSTLELGDSALYLCASSLGRVGQPQHFGDGTRLSIL.

The V and J genes are TRBV6-5 and TRBJ1-4, with D maybe TRBD1 (6 bases). Deletions cut 8 bases from V and 7 bases from J, with 14 bases between. This CDR3 has 13 amino acids. Germline lookup yields CDR1 MNHEY and CDR2 SVGAGI. The CDR3 loop reads CASAGTTSEKLFF. The CDR3 DNA reads TGTGCCAGCGCCGGGACAACCTCTGAAAAACTGTTTTTT.

The chain couples TRBV7-6 to TRBJ2-5; 9 nucleotides agree with TRBD2. CDR3 size: 15 residues. CDR1 is SGHVS and CDR2 is FNYEAQ in the germline V gene. V shed 5 bases and J 2 bases; nucleotides not matched to a gene: 6. This chain's CDR3 is CASSGLAGAQETQYF. CDR3 nucleotide sequence: TGTGCCAGCAGCGGATTAGCGGGAGCACAAGAGACCCAGTACTTC.

This chain connects TRBV9 to TRBJ2-1; 12 nucleotides align to TRBD2. Germline V gene sequence: CDR1 SGDLS, CDR2 YYNGEE. V shed 4 bases, J shed 0 bases, and the junction held 5 bases outside the gene matches. The CDR3 covers 17 residues. The CDR3 region is CASSFRTSGASYNEQFF. The CDR3 coding sequence is TGTGCCAGCAGCTTCCGGACTAGCGGGGCCTCCTACAATGAGCAGTTCTTC.

The V gene is TRBV5-1, the J gene TRBJ2-7; maybe TRBD2 (6 bases). With 0 bases removed from V and 2 bases from J, the gap between germline ends came to 9 bases. The CDR3 sequence is 14 residues long. Looked up from germline, CDR1 is SGHRS and CDR2 is YFSETQ. CDR3 sequence reads: CASSLVAGTYEQYF. As DNA, the CDR3 is TGCGCCAGCAGCTTGGTGGCGGGAACCTACGAGCAGTACTTC.

The chain employs TRBV9 and TRBJ2-2, with a possible D match to TRBD1 (6 bases). Trimming left V 3 bases short and J 3 bases short, with 9 bases between. The CDR3 spans 14 residues. Germline V gives CDR1 SGDLS, CDR2 YYNGEE. CDR3 residues: CASSAQGHTGELFF. The CDR3 DNA is TGTGCCAGCAGCGCACAGGGTCACACCGGGGAGCTGTTTTTT.

The CDR3: CASTPGQGVRGYTF. The CDR3 coding sequence is TGTGCCAGCACCCCGGGACAGGGGGTTCGGGGCTACACCTTC. The chain recombines TRBV6-5 with TRBJ1-2, with 11 positions matching TRBD1. CDR1 is MNHEY and CDR2 is SVGAGI in the germline V gene. This CDR3 contains 14 residues. V lost 7 bases, J lost 8 bases, and 9 bases stayed unmatched.

V usage is TRBV2 and J usage is TRBJ1-1; no clear D gene. Per germline, CDR1 SNHLY and CDR2 FYNNEI. CDR3 size: 13 residues. The ends were cut back, 6 bases at V and 7 bases at J, with 15 bases in the middle. CDR3 DNA sequence: TGTGCCAGCAGCCCCGACATGATCCTTGAAGCTTTCTTT. Protein: CASSPDMILEAFF.

The chain has TRBV9 and TRBJ2-1, with TRBD2 matching over 9 bases. The length of the CDR3 is 15 residues. Germline trimming cut 3 bases from V and 7 bases from J; bases unmatched to any gene: 8. Germline-derived CDR1 and CDR2 are SGDLS and YYNGEE. CDR3 residues: CASSAMGGRDNEQFF. CDR3 nucleotide sequence: TGTGCCAGCAGCGCCATGGGCGGGAGGGATAATGAGCAGTTCTTC.

The chain has TRBV28 and TRBJ1-2; a weak D match, TRBD1 (6 bases). The CDR3 contains 15 residues. V dropped 3 bases and J dropped 3 bases, with 14 bases sitting between them. The germline CDR1 and CDR2 sequences are MDHEN and SYDVKM. DNA of the CDR3: TGTGCCAGCAGTTTGGTCCCCGCAGGGGACTATGGCTACACCTTC. Protein product: CASSLVPAGDYGYTF.